These 9 T cell receptor beta chains share one sample of origin, sequenced in a study of shared clonotypes between healthy human individuals. Measured with immunoSEQ multiplex PCR; TCRdb has only the in-frame clones, and not every one. The sample holds around 2.3 million clones, 90% to 96% seen once. Input material: naive CD4+ T cells sorted from blood. This sample's subset: CD45RA+ positively selected. All receptors derive from a man younger than 35 in good health.

The gene calls are TRBV4-2 and TRBJ2-1; the D is unclear. The germline V gene encodes CDR1 LGHNA and CDR2 YNFKEQ. This CDR3 spans 14 amino acids. V lost 0 bases, J lost 3 bases, and 6 bases lay in between. CDR3 loop: CASSQDGGYNEQFF. DNA of the CDR3: TGTGCCAGCAGCCAAGATGGCGGCTACAATGAGCAGTTCTTC.

This sequence joins TRBV28 and TRBJ1-2; 9 nucleotides line up with TRBD1. The CDR3 is 15 amino acids. From germline, CDR1 is MDHEN and CDR2 SYDVKM. The V segment lost 7 bases and the J segment 3 bases; nucleotides outside the gene matches: 9. CDR3 in DNA: TGTGCCAGCACTTCCACGGGGACAGGGTACTATGGCTACACCTTC. Translation: CASTSTGTGYYGYTF.

V gene TRBV19 combines with J gene TRBJ2-5; D is undetermined. Trimming pared 11 bases from V and 9 bases from J, leaving 19 bases between. The CDR3 is 12 amino acids. Germline CDR1 and CDR2: LNHDA and SQIVND (reference sequence). CDR3 coding DNA: TGTGCCGTTGGGGAACCGGGTTTGGCCCAGTACTTC. Protein product: CAVGEPGLAQYF.

The CDR3 loop reads CASSVTGGYGYTF. The CDR3 region has the DNA TGCGCCAGCAGCGTGACAGGGGGCTATGGCTACACCTTC. This sequence joins TRBV5-1 and TRBJ1-2; 9 nucleotides align to TRBD1. This CDR3 comprises 13 residues. CDR1 SGHRS and CDR2 YFSETQ come from the germline V gene. Trimming at V came to 4 bases and at J to 4 bases, leaving 2 bases not matched to a gene.

With respect to this clone: Other DNA sequences of this sample code for an identical CDR3. The rearrangement uses TRBV19 and TRBJ2-5, with 9 positions matching TRBD2. From germline, CDR1 is LNHDA and CDR2 SQIVND (reference sequence). The V and J ends lost 3 bases and 5 bases, in that order; junction bases with no gene match: 1. The CDR3 spans 13 residues. This CDR3 reads CASSIAGGETQYF. The CDR3 nucleotides are TGTGCCAGTAGTATCGCGGGAGGGGAGACCCAGTACTTC.

The chain links TRBV27 to TRBJ2-7, with D tentatively TRBD2 (7 bases). Trimming pared 5 bases from V and 0 bases from J, leaving 14 bases between. The CDR3 is 15 residues long. CDR1 is MNHEY and CDR2 is SMNVEV in the germline V gene (reference sequence). The CDR3 here is CASSREGGASYEQYF. CDR3 DNA: TGTGCCAGCAGTAGGGAGGGGGGGGCCTCCTACGAGCAGTACTTC.

The chain links TRBV28 to TRBJ1-6, with 9 positions matching TRBD1. Per germline, CDR1 MDHEN and CDR2 SYDVKM. This CDR3 comprises 15 residues. The junction had 8 bases not matched to a gene; V was cut back by 6 bases and J by 8 bases. This CDR3 is CASRGTGKRDSPLHF. The CDR3 DNA follows: TGTGCCAGCAGGGGGACAGGGAAAAGGGATTCACCCCTCCACTTT.

The chain couples TRBV6-5 to TRBJ1-6; TRBD1 matches 7 bases. From germline, CDR1 is MNHEY and CDR2 SVGAGI. The V gene end was trimmed by 6 bases and the J gene end by 6 bases; junction bases not matched to a gene: 8. There are 15 residues in the CDR3. The CDR3 loop reads CASSPNRGGNSPLHF. DNA for the CDR3: TGTGCCAGCAGCCCGAACAGGGGAGGTAATTCACCCCTCCACTTT.

The chain has TRBV5-5 and TRBJ1-6, with D possibly being TRBD1 (6 bases). The V gene lost 3 bases and the J gene lost 7 bases, with 8 bases spanning the gap. From germline, CDR1 is SGHKS and CDR2 YYEKEE (reference sequence). The CDR3 sequence is 13 residues long. The CDR3 protein is CASSYTGNSPLHF. In nucleotides, the CDR3 is TGTGCCAGCAGCTATACAGGGAATTCACCCCTCCACTTT.